Shown below are 2 T cell receptor beta chains from a single sample sequenced in a study of T cells after yellow fever vaccination. TCRdb re-analysed the 5' RACE reads in MiXCR, keeping a single row per CDR3 protein. The sample records 300,000 to 350,000 distinct CDR3 sequences, 3.5% to 4.5% being singletons. The sequences come from PBMCs, collected 5 days after the yellow fever booster vaccination. These receptors came from a man aged 18 to 35 who received the YFV17D yellow fever vaccine.

The table lists this clonotype with many counts. The chain employs TRBV5-1 and TRBJ2-3; 12 bases agree with TRBD1. CDR3 length: 16 amino acids. The germline V gene encodes CDR1 SGHRS and CDR2 YFSETQ. Trimming took 0 bases from V and 4 from J; bases not matched to a gene: 3. Written as DNA, the CDR3 is TGCGCCAGCAGCTTGGCGGGACAGGGGGCCGCAGATACGCAGTATTTT. Protein sequence: CASSLAGQGAADTQYF.

This chain joins TRBV20-1 and TRBJ1-2; D unresolved. V lost 3 bases and J 6 bases, leaving 5 bases between the germline ends. The germline V gene has CDR1 DFQATT and CDR2 SNEGSKA (reference sequence). The CDR3 contains 10 residues. CDR3 amino acids: CSASHDGYTF. For the CDR3, the DNA is TGCAGTGCTAGTCACGATGGCTACACCTTC.